This T cell receptor beta chain was identified in a study of prognosis after radiotherapy for stage I lung cancer. This clonotype has just one count. Multiplex PCR, run in two rounds, amplified TCR beta CDR3 from genomic DNA. Specific primers for each TRBV and TRBJ gene were what first-round PCR used. In TCRdb, the multiplex PCR reads were re-called with MiXCR into one record per CDR3 protein. The sample consists of roughly 11,000 distinct CDR3 sequences, roughly 56% of them appearing once. With two time points in the design, roughly 5.7 milliliters of peripheral blood were drawn at each one. This clonotype was sampled from a donor at least 50 years old with non-small cell lung cancer. Here the sequenced sample was PBMCs, taken before or after stereotactic body radiation therapy (not recorded which).

The CDR3 loop reads CASSLDRVVSGELFF. The CDR3 DNA follows: TGTGCCAGCAGCTTAGACCGGGTGGTTTCCGGGGAGCTGTTTTTT. The chain carries TRBV7-2 and TRBJ2-2; D unclear. The CDR3 sequence is 15 residues long. Germline CDR1 is SGHTA and CDR2 is FQGNSA. The V and J ends lost 1 base and 6 bases respectively, with 12 bases between them.